This T cell receptor beta chain derives from a study of T cells in Graves' hyperthyroidism and ophthalmopathy. Study outcomes and limitations: Blood held most thyroid clonotypes expanded above 0.001 frequency. Ophthalmopathy and stable hyperthyroidism were separated by a 13 V-J model.

This clonotype came up many times. Its specificity is not known. The investigators amplified TCR beta CDR3 regions from RNA transcripts. First-round RT-PCR with HTBI primers amplified the TCR CDR3 region. TCRdb called the multiplex PCR reads again in MiXCR, with one record for every CDR3 protein. Of around 250,000 distinct CDR3 sequences listed, roughly 15% are singletons. Before ophthalmopathy appeared, progressors gave blood at initial hyperthyroidism diagnosis. The PBMCs were taken from less than 11 ml of fresh peripheral blood. Germline CDR1 and CDR2: SGHAT and FQNNGV. The CDR3 has 14 residues. Trimming removed 2 bases at V and 2 bases at J, with 10 bases between.

The gene calls are TRBV11-2 and TRBJ2-7; D perhaps matches TRBD1 (6 bases). The source material was blood. The TCR sequence derives from a woman aged 35 to 49 with Graves' hyperthyroidism that later progressed to Graves' ophthalmopathy. The CDR3 DNA follows: TGTGCCAGCAGCTTACAGGGGTGGGCCTACGAGCAGTACTTC. Protein product: CASSLQGWAYEQYF. Combining the CDR3 with reference TRBV11-2 and TRBJ2-7 gives the whole variable domain EAGVAQSPRYKIIEKRQSVAFWCNPISGHATLYWYQQILGQGPKLLIQFQNNGVVDDSQLPKDRFSAERLKGVDSTLKIQPAKLEDSAVYLCASSLQGWAYEQYFGPGTRLTVT.